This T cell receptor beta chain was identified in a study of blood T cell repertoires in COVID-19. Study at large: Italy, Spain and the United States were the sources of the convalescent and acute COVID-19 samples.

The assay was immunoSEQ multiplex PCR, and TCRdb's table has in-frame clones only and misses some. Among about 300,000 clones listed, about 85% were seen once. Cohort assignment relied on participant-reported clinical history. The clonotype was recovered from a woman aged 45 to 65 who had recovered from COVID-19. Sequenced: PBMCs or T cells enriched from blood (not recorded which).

In DNA form, the CDR3 reads TGTGCCATCAGTTGGGACAGGGGAAGCACTGAAGCTTTCTTT. Protein: CAISWDRGSTEAFF. The V gene is TRBV10-3, the J gene TRBJ1-1; 10 bases agree with TRBD1. The CDR3 extends over 14 amino acids. Germline V gives CDR1 ENHRY, CDR2 SYGVKD. Trimming at V came to 5 bases and at J to 4 bases, leaving 4 bases not matched to a gene.